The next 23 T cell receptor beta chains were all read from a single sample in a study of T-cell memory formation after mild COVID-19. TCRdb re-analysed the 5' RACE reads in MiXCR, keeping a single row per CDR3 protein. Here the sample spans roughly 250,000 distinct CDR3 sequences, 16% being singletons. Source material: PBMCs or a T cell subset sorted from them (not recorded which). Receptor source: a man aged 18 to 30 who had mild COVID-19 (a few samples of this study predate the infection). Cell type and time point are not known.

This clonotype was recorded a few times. The CDR3 here is CSAKGGGDYEQYF. CDR3 DNA: TGCAGCGCCAAGGGGGGAGGGGACTACGAGCAGTACTTC. The chain has TRBV20-1 and TRBJ2-7; D might be TRBD2 (7 bases). This CDR3 comprises 13 residues. Germline V CDR1 and CDR2: DFQATT, SNEGSKA (reference sequence).

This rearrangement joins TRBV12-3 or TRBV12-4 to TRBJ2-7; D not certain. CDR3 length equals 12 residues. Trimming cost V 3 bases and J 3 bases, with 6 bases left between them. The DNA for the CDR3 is TGTGCCAGCAGTTTTCTCCTCTACGAGCAGTACTTC. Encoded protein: CASSFLLYEQYF.

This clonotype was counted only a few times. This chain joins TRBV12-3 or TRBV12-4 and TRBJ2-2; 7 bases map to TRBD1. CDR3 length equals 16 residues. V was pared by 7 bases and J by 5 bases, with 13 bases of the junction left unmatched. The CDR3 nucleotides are TGTGCCAGCACCGCCCCGAGGACAGGATCTACCGGGGAGCTGTTTTTT. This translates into CASTAPRTGSTGELFF.

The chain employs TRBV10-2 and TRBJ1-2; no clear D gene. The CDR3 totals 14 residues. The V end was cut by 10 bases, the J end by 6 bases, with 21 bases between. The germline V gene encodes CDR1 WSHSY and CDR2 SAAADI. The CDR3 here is CATLPIDGINGYTF. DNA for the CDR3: TGCGCCACCTTACCCATCGACGGGATTAATGGCTACACCTTC.

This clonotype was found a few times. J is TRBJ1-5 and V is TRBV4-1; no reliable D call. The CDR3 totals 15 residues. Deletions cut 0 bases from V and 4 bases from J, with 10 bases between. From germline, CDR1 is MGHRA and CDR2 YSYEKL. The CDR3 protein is CASSQEWTMNQPQHF. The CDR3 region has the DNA TGCGCCAGCAGCCAAGAATGGACGATGAATCAGCCCCAGCATTTT.

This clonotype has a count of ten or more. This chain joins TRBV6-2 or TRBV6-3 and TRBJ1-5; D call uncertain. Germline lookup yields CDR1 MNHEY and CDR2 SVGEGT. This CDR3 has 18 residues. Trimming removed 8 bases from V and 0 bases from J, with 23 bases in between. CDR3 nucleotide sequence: TGTGCCAGCCCCAAGATGCCCCTGGACCTTTATAGCAATCAGCCCCAGCATTTT. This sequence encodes CASPKMPLDLYSNQPQHF.

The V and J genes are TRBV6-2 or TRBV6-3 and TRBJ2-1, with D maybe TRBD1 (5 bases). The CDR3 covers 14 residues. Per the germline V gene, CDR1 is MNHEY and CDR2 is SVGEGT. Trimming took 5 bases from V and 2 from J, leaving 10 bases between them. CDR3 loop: CASSQGRAYNEQFF. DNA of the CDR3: TGTGCCAGCAGTCAGGGCAGGGCCTACAATGAGCAGTTCTTC.

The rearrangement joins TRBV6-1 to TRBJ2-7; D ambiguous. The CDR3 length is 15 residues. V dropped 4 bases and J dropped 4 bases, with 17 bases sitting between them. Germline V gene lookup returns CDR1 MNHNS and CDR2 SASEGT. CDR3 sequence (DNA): TGTGCCAGCAGTGGTTCCCCCTCAGAGGAGTACGAGCAGTACTTC. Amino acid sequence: CASSGSPSEEYEQYF.

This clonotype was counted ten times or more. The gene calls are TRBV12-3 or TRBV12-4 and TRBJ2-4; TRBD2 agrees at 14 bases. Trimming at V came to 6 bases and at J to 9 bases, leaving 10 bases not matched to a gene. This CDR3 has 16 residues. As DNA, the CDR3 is TGTGCCAGCAGCCGACGACTAGCGGGGGGGCCGAGCATTCAGTACTTC. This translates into CASSRRLAGGPSIQYF.

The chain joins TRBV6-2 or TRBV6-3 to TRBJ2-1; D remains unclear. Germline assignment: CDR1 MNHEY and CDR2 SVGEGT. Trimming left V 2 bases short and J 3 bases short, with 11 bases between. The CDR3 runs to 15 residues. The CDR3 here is CASSYGQSHYNEQFF. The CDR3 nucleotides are TGTGCCAGCAGTTACGGGCAGAGTCACTACAATGAGCAGTTCTTC.

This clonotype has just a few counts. The CDR3 DNA reads TGTGCCAGCAGCTTCACGGCCACACGGGGTTCACCCCTCCACTTT. It encodes CASSFTATRGSPLHF. This sequence joins TRBV11-2 and TRBJ1-6, with D unclear. This CDR3 is 15 amino acids long. Germline V gene lookup returns CDR1 SGHAT and CDR2 FQNNGV. V shed 3 bases and J shed 9 bases, with 15 bases lying between them.

The chain's CDR3 is CASSLQGGDGYTF. The CDR3 DNA sequence: TGCGCCAGCAGCTTGCAGGGGGGAGATGGCTACACCTTC. The chain uses TRBV5-1 and TRBJ1-2; 7 nucleotides agree with TRBD1. J gave up 6 bases and V 1 base, and 3 bases lay outside the gene matches. This CDR3 comprises 13 residues. In germline, CDR1 is SGHRS, CDR2 YFSETQ.

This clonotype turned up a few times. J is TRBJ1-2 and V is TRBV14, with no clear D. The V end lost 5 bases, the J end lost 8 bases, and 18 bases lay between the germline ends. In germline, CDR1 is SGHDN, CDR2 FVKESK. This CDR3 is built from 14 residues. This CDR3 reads CASSSVEGLEGYTF. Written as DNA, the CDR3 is TGTGCCAGCAGCTCTGTAGAAGGGTTAGAGGGCTACACCTTC.

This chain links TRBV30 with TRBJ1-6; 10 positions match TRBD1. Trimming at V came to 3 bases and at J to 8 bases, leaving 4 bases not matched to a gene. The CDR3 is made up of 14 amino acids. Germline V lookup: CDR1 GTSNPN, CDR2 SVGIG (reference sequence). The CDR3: CAWSRDRGYSPLHF. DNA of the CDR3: TGTGCCTGGAGCCGGGACAGGGGTTATTCACCCCTCCACTTT. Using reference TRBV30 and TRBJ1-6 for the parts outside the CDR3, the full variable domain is SQTIHQWPATLVQPVGSPLSLECTVEGTSNPNLYWYRQAAGRGLQLLFYSVGIGQISSEVPQNLSASRPQDRQFILSSKKLLLSDSGFYLCAWSRDRGYSPLHFGNGTRLTVT.

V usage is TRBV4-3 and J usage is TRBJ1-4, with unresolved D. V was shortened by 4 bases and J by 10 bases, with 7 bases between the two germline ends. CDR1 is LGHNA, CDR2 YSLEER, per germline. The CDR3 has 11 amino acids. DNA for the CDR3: TGCGCCAGCAGCCGCCCGGGAAAACTGTTTTTT. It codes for CASSRPGKLFF.

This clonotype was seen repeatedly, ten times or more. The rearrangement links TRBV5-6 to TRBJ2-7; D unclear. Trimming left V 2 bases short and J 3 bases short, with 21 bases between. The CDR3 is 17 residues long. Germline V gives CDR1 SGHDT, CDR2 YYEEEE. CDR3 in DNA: TGTGCCAGCAGCTTTTTTACGTTGACACCGATGGGCTACGAGCAGTACGTC. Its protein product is CASSFFTLTPMGYEQYV.

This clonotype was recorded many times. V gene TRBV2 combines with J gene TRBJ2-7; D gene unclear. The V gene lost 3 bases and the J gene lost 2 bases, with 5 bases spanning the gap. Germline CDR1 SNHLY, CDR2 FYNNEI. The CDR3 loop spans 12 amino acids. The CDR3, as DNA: TGTGCCAGCAGTGAGAACGCCTACGAGCAGTACTTC. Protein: CASSENAYEQYF.

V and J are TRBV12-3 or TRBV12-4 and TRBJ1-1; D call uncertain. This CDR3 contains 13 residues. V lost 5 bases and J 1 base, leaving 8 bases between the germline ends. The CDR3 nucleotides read TGTGCCAGCAGTAAAACAGAGAACACTGAAGCTTTCTTT. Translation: CASSKTENTEAFF.

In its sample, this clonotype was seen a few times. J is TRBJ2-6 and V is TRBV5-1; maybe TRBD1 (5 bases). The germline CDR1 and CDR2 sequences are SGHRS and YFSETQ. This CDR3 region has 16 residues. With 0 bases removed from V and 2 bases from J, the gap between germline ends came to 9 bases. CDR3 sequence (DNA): TGCGCCAGCAGCTTGGGGGGCACTGCTGGGGCCAACGTCCTGACTTTC. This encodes CASSLGGTAGANVLTF. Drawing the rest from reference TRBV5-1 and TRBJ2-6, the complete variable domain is KAGVTQTPRYLIKTRGQQVTLSCSPISGHRSVSWYQQTPGQGLQFLFEYFSETQRNKGNFPGRFSGRQFSNSRSEMNVSTLELGDSALYLCASSLGGTAGANVLTFGAGSRLTVL.

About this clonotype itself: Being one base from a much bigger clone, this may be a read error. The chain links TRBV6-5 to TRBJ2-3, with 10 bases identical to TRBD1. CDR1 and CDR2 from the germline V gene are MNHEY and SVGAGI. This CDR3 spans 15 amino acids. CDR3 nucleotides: TGTGCCAGCCGCGACAGGGGGCTTCGCACAGGTACGCAGTATTTT. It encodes CASRDRGLRTGTQYF.

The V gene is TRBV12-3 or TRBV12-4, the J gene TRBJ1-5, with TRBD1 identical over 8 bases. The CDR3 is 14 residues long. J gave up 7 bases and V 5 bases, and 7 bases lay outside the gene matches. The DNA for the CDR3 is TGTGCCAGCAGTATCCAGGGGGCTAGGCAGCCCCAGCATTTT. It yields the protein CASSIQGARQPQHF.

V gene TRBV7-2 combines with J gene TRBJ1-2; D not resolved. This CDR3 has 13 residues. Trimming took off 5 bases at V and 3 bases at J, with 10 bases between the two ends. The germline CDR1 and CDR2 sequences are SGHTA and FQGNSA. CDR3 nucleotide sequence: TGTGCCAGCAGCGCGTTAGGTGACTATGGCTACACCTTC. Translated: CASSALGDYGYTF.

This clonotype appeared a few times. The CDR3 nucleotides read TGCGCCAGCAGCTCCGAGGGTTCCTACGAGCAGTACTTC. Translation: CASSSEGSYEQYF. The rearrangement joins TRBV5-1 to TRBJ2-7; D might be TRBD2 (5 bases). Germline values: CDR1 SGHRS, CDR2 YFSETQ. This CDR3 spans 13 amino acids. V shed 3 bases and J shed 1 base, with 8 bases lying between them.